The 20 T cell receptor beta chains presented below share a single source sample, sequenced in a study of T cell responses to AZD1222 COVID-19 vaccine. Profiling relied on immunoSEQ multiplex PCR, and the TCRdb table lists in-frame clones only, not all of them. The sample records 75,000 to 95,000 clones, roughly nine tenths being singletons. This specimen was peripheral blood, taken 28 days after the second AZD1222 dose. The receptor set was obtained from an adult who received the AZD1222 COVID-19 vaccine.

This sequence joins TRBV24-1 and TRBJ2-3; D ambiguous. The V end was cut by 2 bases, the J end by 2 bases, with 10 bases between. The CDR3 is made up of 15 amino acids. The V gene's germline CDR1 is KGHDR and CDR2 SFDVKD. The CDR3 here is CATSDSVGNTDTQYF. The CDR3 bases are TGTGCCACCAGTGATTCGGTCGGCAACACAGATACGCAGTATTTT.

The chain couples TRBV18 to TRBJ2-7; no reliable D call. This CDR3 has 14 residues. V was clipped by 2 bases and J by 3 bases, with 11 bases between them. Germline loops: CDR1 KGHSH, CDR2 LQKENI. The CDR3 DNA reads as TGTGCCAGCTCACCAGGGCAGGAAAACTACGAGCAGTACTTC. It encodes CASSPGQENYEQYF.

The chain employs TRBV7-3 and TRBJ1-2; TRBD1 matches 9 bases. Looked up from germline, CDR1 is SGHTA and CDR2 is FQGTGA. V was clipped by 5 bases and J by 5 bases; unmatched bases: 6. The CDR3 covers 14 residues. DNA of the CDR3: TGTGCCAGCAGCCCATCCGGGACAGGGTATGGCTACACCTTC. As protein: CASSPSGTGYGYTF.

This chain uses TRBV28 with TRBJ2-7; 10 nucleotides match TRBD1. V was pared by 3 bases and J by 6 bases, with 2 bases of the junction left unmatched. This CDR3 has 13 residues. The germline V gene encodes CDR1 MDHEN and CDR2 SYDVKM. The CDR3 nucleotides are TGTGCCAGCAGTTTTCGGACAGGGGGCGAGCAGTACTTC. It specifies CASSFRTGGEQYF.

This chain connects TRBV6-2 or TRBV6-3 to TRBJ1-2; D remains ambiguous. CDR3 length: 13 residues. Germline V CDR1 and CDR2: MNHEY, SVGEGT. V lost 2 bases to trimming and J lost 8 bases, with 12 bases between them. CDR3 region: CASSYRTPYGYTF. DNA for the CDR3: TGTGCCAGCAGTTACCGGACCCCGTACGGCTACACCTTC.

This clone has a handful of counts. V usage is TRBV24-1 and J usage is TRBJ2-7; D may be TRBD1 (5 bases). Germline loops: CDR1 KGHDR, CDR2 SFDVKD. V shed 2 bases and J shed 4 bases, with 20 bases lying between them. CDR3 length: 17 residues. The CDR3 DNA is TGTGCCACCAGTGATTCATGGGGCGCACCGTCCCCATACGAGCAGTACGTC. Its protein product is CATSDSWGAPSPYEQYV.

The chain combines TRBV9 with TRBJ1-2, with 9 bases fitting TRBD1. The junction had 3 bases not matched to a gene; V was cut back by 3 bases and J by 0 bases. From germline, CDR1 is SGDLS and CDR2 YYNGEE. The CDR3 is 15 amino acids. The CDR3 DNA is TGTGCCAGCAGCGGATGGACAGGGGCTAACTATGGCTACACCTTC. Amino acid sequence: CASSGWTGANYGYTF.

The chain uses TRBV7-3 and TRBJ1-2; 10 nucleotides line up with TRBD1. Germline lookup yields CDR1 SGHTA and CDR2 FQGTGA. The CDR3 length is 17 residues. Trimming cost V 5 bases and J 3 bases; bases outside gene matches: 12. The CDR3 sequence is CASSEKAPGQGYYGYTF. The CDR3 nucleotides are TGTGCCAGCAGCGAGAAGGCCCCGGGACAGGGGTACTATGGCTACACCTTC.

The V call is TRBV27, the J call TRBJ2-5, with D uncertain. This CDR3 contains 13 residues. Looked up from germline, CDR1 is MNHEY and CDR2 is SMNVEV (reference sequence). V lost 3 bases and J 5 bases, leaving 10 bases between the germline ends. CDR3 loop: CASSFRFGETQYF. In DNA form, the CDR3 reads TGTGCCAGCAGTTTTCGGTTTGGGGAGACCCAGTACTTC.

The chain is built from TRBV21-1 and TRBJ1-6. TRBV21-1 is classified as a pseudogene. CDR3 length: 17 residues. The CDR3 region has the DNA TGTGCCAGCAGCAAAGGAAGAGGGTCCCCCTATAATTCACCCCTCCACTTT. This codes for CASSKGRGSPYNSPLHF.

This clone showed up just once. The CDR3 protein is CASSLRGSPLHF. In DNA, the CDR3 is TGTGCCAGCAGTTTAAGGGGCTCACCCCTCCACTTT. The genes are TRBV27 and TRBJ1-6, with a weak D call TRBD1 (5 bases). With 2 bases removed from V and 10 bases from J, the gap between germline ends came to 6 bases. Germline V gene sequence: CDR1 MNHEY, CDR2 SMNVEV (reference sequence). The CDR3 runs 12 residues.

The chain has TRBV11-1 and TRBJ1-2; D is unresolved. Germline CDR1 SGHAT, CDR2 FQDESV (reference sequence). Trimming removed 4 bases at V and 7 bases at J, with 16 bases between. The CDR3 extends over 14 amino acids. This CDR3 is CASSSVPPRAGYTF. In nucleotides, the CDR3 is TGTGCCAGCAGCTCGGTACCCCCACGGGCTGGCTACACCTTC.

The J gene is TRBJ1-5, the V gene TRBV7-9; 11 nucleotides match TRBD1. In germline, CDR1 is SEHNR, CDR2 FQNEAQ (reference sequence). There are 17 residues in the CDR3. V was pared by 5 bases and J by 0 bases, with 6 bases of the junction left unmatched. CDR3 in amino acids: CASSHGQGAGSNQPQHF. Written as DNA, the CDR3 is TGTGCCAGCAGCCACGGACAGGGGGCGGGTAGCAATCAGCCCCAGCATTTT.

The CDR3 nucleotides are TGTGCCAGTAGTATTGGGAGAACAGGCTACGAGCAGTACTTC. Protein product: CASSIGRTGYEQYF. The genes are TRBV19 and TRBJ2-7; D may be TRBD1 or TRBD2 (5 bases each). The CDR3 is 14 amino acids. Germline loops: CDR1 LNHDA, CDR2 SQIVND (reference sequence). V dropped 3 bases and J dropped 3 bases, with 12 bases sitting between them.

The J gene is TRBJ1-6, the V gene TRBV6-1, with a weak D call TRBD1 (6 bases). There are 15 residues in the CDR3. V was shortened by 5 bases and J by 2 bases, with 10 bases between the two germline ends. The germline gives CDR1 MNHNS, CDR2 SASEGT. Written as DNA, the CDR3 is TGTGCCAGCAGTCCCCAGGGGCCCTATAATTCACCCCTCCACTTT. Translated, it gives CASSPQGPYNSPLHF.

The CDR3: CASSPGSQETQYF. The CDR3 nucleotides read TGTGCCAGCAGCCCCGGCTCTCAAGAGACCCAGTACTTC. The chain joins TRBV28 to TRBJ2-5; D unresolved. The CDR3 runs 13 residues. Germline V gene data show CDR1 as MDHEN and CDR2 as SYDVKM. V lost 6 bases to trimming and J lost 2 bases, with 10 bases between them.

The chain joins TRBV6-5 to TRBJ1-2; 10 bases map to TRBD1. CDR3 length equals 15 residues. Looked up from germline, CDR1 is MNHEY and CDR2 is SVGAGI. V gave up 4 bases and J gave up 8 bases; unmatched junction bases: 10. The CDR3 loop reads CASSSPGQGPGGYTF. CDR3 bases: TGTGCCAGCAGTTCGCCGGGACAGGGGCCGGGGGGCTACACCTTC.

This sequence joins TRBV10-3 and TRBJ2-3; 15 nucleotides match TRBD2. The V segment lost 7 bases and the J segment 6 bases; nucleotides outside the gene matches: 5. This CDR3 spans 15 amino acids. Per germline, CDR1 ENHRY and CDR2 SYGVKD. The CDR3 is CAITQGLAGGDTQYF. Written as DNA, the CDR3 is TGTGCCATCACTCAGGGACTAGCGGGGGGTGATACGCAGTATTTT.

This clone was counted a single time. The chain links TRBV7-9 to TRBJ2-2; D perhaps matches TRBD2 (6 bases). The V and J ends lost 1 base and 5 bases respectively, with 11 bases between them. The CDR3 consists of 15 residues. The germline V gene encodes CDR1 SEHNR and CDR2 FQNEAQ (reference sequence). CDR3 loop: CASSLVSGRTGELFF. The CDR3 DNA is TGTGCCAGCAGCTTAGTTTCAGGGAGGACCGGGGAGCTGTTTTTT.

The rearrangement uses TRBV9 and TRBJ1-6; D unclear. The ends were cut back, 0 bases at V and 5 bases at J, with 15 bases in the middle. The germline gives CDR1 SGDLS, CDR2 YYNGEE. The CDR3 has 17 residues. The CDR3 spells CASSVGMDRSNNSPLHF. CDR3 sequence (DNA): TGTGCCAGCAGCGTAGGAATGGACCGTTCGAATAATTCACCCCTCCACTTT. Using reference TRBV9 and TRBJ1-6 for the parts outside the CDR3, the full variable domain is DSGVTQTPKHLITATGQRVTLRCSPRSGDLSVYWYQQSLDQGLQFLIQYYNGEERAKGNILERFSAQQFPDLHSELNLSSLELGDSALYFCASSVGMDRSNNSPLHFGNGTRLTVT.